This TCR beta chain emerged from a study of shared clonotypes between healthy human individuals. TCRdb's copy holds only in-frame clones and misses some; the assay was immunoSEQ multiplex PCR. This table holds 470,000 or so clones, more than 75% found once. This clone came up a few times. The trim removed 4 bases at V and 7 bases at J, leaving 7 bases unmatched. The CDR3 runs to 13 residues. In germline, CDR1 is SGHRS, CDR2 YFSETQ. This receptor was obtained from a woman aged 40 to 50 in good health. Some clones in this sample may be carry-over from other donors' samples. The rearrangement links TRBV5-1 to TRBJ1-2; 7 bases are a match to TRBD1. Sequenced material: PBMCs. For the CDR3, the DNA is TGCGCCAGCAGCCGGGACAGTACTTCTGGCTACACCTTC. It codes for CASSRDSTSGYTF.